This TCR beta chain derives from a study of human T cells and chemical hapten exposure. The starting material, unfractionated whole blood, was used for total RNA extraction. Individual cDNA molecules each carried unique molecular identifiers attached by the library. TCRdb itself ran the 5' RACE reads through MiXCR, one entry per CDR3 protein. The data hold more than 140,000 distinct CDR3 sequences, with over 3.5% observed a single time. This clonotype appeared many times. Its matching antigen is unknown. The length of the CDR3 is 13 residues. The V gene lost 5 bases and the J gene lost 6 bases, with 14 bases spanning the gap. Germline CDR1 SGHTA, CDR2 FQGTGA. Findings and caveats of the study: DPC sensitization produced no change in TCRs with frequency above 1 in 1000.

The gene calls are TRBV7-3 and TRBJ2-7; weak D call: TRBD2 (5 bases). This TCR was recovered from a female donor in good health. This CDR3 is CASSRIEGAEQYF. For the CDR3, the DNA is TGTGCCAGCAGCCGCATAGAGGGCGCCGAGCAGTACTTC.